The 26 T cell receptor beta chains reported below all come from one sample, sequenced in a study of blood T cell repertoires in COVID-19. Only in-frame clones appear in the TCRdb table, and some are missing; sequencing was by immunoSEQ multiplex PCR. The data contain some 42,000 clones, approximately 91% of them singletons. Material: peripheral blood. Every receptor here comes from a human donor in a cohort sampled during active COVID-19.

The chain's CDR3 is CASSLWAGTSLNEQYF. CDR3 nucleotides: TGTGCCAGCAGCTTATGGGCCGGGACTAGTCTCAACGAGCAGTACTTC. The genes are TRBV7-3 and TRBJ2-7; 8 bases are shared with TRBD2. J gave up 5 bases and V 2 bases, and 11 bases lay outside the gene matches. This CDR3 is built from 16 residues. Germline values: CDR1 SGHTA, CDR2 FQGTGA.

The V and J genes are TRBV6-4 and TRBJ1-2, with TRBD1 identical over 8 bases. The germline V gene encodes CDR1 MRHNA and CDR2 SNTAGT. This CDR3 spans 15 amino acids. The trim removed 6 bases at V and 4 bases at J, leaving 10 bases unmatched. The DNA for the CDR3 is TGTGCCAGCAGACTCTCCCCCGGGACAGGCTATGGCTACACCTTC. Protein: CASRLSPGTGYGYTF.

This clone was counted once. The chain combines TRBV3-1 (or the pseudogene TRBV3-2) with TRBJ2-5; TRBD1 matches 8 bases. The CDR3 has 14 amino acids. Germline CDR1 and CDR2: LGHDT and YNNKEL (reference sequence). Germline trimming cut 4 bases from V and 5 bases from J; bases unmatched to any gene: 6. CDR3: CASSLTGELETQYF. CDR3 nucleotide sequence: TGTGCCAGCAGCCTGACAGGGGAACTGGAGACCCAGTACTTC.

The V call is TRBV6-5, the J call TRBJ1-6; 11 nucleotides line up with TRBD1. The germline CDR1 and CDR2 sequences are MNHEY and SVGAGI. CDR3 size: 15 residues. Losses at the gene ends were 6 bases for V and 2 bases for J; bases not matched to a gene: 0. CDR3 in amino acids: CASRDRGPYNSPLHF. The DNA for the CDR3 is TGTGCCAGCAGGGACAGGGGGCCCTATAATTCACCCCTCCACTTT.

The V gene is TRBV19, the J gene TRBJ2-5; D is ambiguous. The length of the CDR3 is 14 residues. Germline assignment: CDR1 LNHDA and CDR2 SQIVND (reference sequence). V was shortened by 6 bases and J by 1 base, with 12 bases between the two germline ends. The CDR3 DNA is TGTGCCAGTAGGCTGAACGCCGGCCAAGAGACCCAGTACTTC. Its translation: CASRLNAGQETQYF.

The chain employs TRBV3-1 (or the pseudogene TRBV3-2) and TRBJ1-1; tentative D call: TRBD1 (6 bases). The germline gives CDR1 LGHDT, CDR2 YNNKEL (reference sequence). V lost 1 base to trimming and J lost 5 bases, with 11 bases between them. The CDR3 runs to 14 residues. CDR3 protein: CASSQAGAGTEAFF. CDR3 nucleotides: TGTGCCAGCAGCCAAGCAGGGGCTGGGACTGAAGCTTTCTTT.

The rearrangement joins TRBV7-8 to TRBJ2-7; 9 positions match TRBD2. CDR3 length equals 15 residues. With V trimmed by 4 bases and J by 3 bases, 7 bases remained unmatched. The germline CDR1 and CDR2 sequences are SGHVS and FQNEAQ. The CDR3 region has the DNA TGTGCCAGCAGCTCCCCTGGCGGGGGGGACTACGAGCAGTACTTC. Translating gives CASSSPGGGDYEQYF.

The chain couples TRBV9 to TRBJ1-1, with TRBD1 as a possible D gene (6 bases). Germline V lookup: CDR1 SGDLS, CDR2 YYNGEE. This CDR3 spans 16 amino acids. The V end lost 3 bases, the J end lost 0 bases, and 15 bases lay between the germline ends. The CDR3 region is CASSAGTGKMNTEAFF. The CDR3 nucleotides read TGTGCCAGCAGCGCCGGCACAGGGAAAATGAACACTGAAGCTTTCTTT.

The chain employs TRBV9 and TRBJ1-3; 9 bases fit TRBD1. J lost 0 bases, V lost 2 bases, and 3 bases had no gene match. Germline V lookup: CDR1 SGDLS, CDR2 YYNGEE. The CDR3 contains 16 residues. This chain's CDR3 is CASSVGTGLSGNTIYF. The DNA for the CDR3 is TGTGCCAGCAGCGTGGGGACAGGGCTCTCTGGAAACACCATATATTTT. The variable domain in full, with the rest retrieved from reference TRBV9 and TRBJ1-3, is DSGVTQTPKHLITATGQRVTLRCSPRSGDLSVYWYQQSLDQGLQFLIQYYNGEERAKGNILERFSAQQFPDLHSELNLSSLELGDSALYFCASSVGTGLSGNTIYFGEGSWLTVV.

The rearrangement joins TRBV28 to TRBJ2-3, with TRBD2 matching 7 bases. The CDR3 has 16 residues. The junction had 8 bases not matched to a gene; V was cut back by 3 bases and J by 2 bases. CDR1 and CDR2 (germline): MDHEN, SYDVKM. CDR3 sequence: CASSLGGGGFTDTQYF. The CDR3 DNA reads TGTGCCAGCAGTTTGGGCGGGGGTGGATTCACAGATACGCAGTATTTT.

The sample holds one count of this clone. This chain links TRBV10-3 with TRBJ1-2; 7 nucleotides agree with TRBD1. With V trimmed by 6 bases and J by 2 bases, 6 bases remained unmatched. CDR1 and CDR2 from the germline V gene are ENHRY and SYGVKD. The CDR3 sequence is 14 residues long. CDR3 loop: CAIRELTGNYGYTF. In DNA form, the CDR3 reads TGTGCCATCAGGGAACTGACAGGGAACTATGGCTACACCTTC.

CDR3 coding DNA: TGCAGCGTTGTTACAGGGTGGAACTATGGCTACACCTTC. Its translation is CSVVTGWNYGYTF. The genes are TRBV29-1 and TRBJ1-2; perhaps TRBD1 as D (6 bases). This CDR3 spans 13 amino acids. Germline V gene lookup returns CDR1 SQVTM and CDR2 ANQGSEA. Trimming stripped 4 bases from V and 2 bases from J, with 11 bases between.

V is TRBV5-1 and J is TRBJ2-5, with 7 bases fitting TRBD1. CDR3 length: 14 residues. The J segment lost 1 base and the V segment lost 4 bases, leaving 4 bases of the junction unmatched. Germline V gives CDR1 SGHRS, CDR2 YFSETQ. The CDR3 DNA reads TGCGCCAGCAGCCCGGGACAGATCCAAGAGACCCAGTACTTC. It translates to CASSPGQIQETQYF. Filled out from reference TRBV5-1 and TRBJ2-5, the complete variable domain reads KAGVTQTPRYLIKTRGQQVTLSCSPISGHRSVSWYQQTPGQGLQFLFEYFSETQRNKGNFPGRFSGRQFSNSRSEMNVSTLELGDSALYLCASSPGQIQETQYFGPGTRLLVL.

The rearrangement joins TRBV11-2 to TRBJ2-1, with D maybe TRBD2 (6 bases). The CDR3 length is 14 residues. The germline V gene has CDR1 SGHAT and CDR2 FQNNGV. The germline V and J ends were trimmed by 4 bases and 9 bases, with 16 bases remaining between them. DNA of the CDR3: TGTGCCAGCAGCTCCCGGACTACTTTGGGTGAGCAGTTCTTC. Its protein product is CASSSRTTLGEQFF.

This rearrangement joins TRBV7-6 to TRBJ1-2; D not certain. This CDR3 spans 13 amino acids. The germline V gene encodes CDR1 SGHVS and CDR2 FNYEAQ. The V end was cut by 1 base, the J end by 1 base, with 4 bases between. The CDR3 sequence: CASSLGHNYGYTF. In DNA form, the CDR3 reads TGTGCCAGCAGCTTAGGGCATAACTATGGCTACACCTTC. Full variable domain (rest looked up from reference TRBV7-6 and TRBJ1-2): GAGVSQSPRYKVTKRGQDVALRCDPISGHVSLYWYRQALGQGPEFLTYFNYEAQQDKSGLPNDRFSAERPEGSISTLTIQRTEQRDSAMYRCASSLGHNYGYTFGSGTRLTVV.

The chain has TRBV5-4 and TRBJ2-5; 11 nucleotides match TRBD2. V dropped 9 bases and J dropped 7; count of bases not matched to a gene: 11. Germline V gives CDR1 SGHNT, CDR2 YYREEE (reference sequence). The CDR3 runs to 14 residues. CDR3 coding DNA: TGTGCCACCAGACTAGCGGGGCGGGTTGGGACCCAGTACTTC. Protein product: CATRLAGRVGTQYF.

CDR3 sequence (DNA): TGTGCCAGCAGCTCTAGGATGGGACAGGGGCTGGAAAAACTGTTTTTT. Encoded protein: CASSSRMGQGLEKLFF. This sequence joins TRBV7-6 and TRBJ1-4, with 10 bases that match TRBD1. This CDR3 contains 16 residues. V trimming: 4 bases; J trimming: 8 bases; junction bases outside the gene matches: 10. The germline V gene has CDR1 SGHVS and CDR2 FNYEAQ. Looking up the rest from reference TRBV7-6 and TRBJ1-4 gives the full variable domain: GAGVSQSPRYKVTKRGQDVALRCDPISGHVSLYWYRQALGQGPEFLTYFNYEAQQDKSGLPNDRFSAERPEGSISTLTIQRTEQRDSAMYRCASSSRMGQGLEKLFFGSGTQLSVL.

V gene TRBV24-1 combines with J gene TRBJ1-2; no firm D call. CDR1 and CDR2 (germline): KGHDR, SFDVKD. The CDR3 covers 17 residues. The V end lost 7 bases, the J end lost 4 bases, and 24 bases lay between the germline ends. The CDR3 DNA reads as TGTGCCACCAGAAACTTGGCTGCGGGATCAGGTTGCTATGGCTACACCTTC. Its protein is CATRNLAAGSGCYGYTF.

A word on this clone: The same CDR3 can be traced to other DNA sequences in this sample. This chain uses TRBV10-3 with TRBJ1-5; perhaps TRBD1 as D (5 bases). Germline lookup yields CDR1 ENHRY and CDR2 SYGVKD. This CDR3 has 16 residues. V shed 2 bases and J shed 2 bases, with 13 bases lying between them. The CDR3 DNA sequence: TGTGCCATCAGTGAGGGCGGGGCGGGGGGCAATCAGCCCCAGCATTTT. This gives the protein CAISEGGAGGNQPQHF.

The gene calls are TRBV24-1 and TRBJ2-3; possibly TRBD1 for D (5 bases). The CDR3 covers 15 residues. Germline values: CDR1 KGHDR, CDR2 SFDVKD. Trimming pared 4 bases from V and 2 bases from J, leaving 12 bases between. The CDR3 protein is CATSDRLTATDTQYF. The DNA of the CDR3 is TGTGCCACCAGTGACCGTTTGACAGCCACAGATACGCAGTATTTT.

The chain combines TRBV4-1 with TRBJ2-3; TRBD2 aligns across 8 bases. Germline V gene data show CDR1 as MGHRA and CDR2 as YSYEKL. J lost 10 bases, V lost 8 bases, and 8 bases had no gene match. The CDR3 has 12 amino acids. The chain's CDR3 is CASSDGGAAQYF. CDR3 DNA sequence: TGCGCCAGCTCGGACGGGGGGGCTGCGCAGTATTTT.

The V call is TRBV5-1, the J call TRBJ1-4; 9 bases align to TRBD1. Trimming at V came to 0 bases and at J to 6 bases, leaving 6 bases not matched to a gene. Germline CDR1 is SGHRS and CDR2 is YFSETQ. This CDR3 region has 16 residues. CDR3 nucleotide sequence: TGCGCCAGCAGCTTGGTTATGGGACAGGGAGATGAAAAACTGTTTTTT. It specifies CASSLVMGQGDEKLFF.

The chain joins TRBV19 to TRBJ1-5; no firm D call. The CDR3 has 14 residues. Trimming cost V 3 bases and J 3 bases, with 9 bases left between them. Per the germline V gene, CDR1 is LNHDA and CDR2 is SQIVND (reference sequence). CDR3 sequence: CASSIYSSNQPQHF. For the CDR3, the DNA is TGTGCCAGTAGTATTTACAGCTCCAATCAGCCCCAGCATTTT.

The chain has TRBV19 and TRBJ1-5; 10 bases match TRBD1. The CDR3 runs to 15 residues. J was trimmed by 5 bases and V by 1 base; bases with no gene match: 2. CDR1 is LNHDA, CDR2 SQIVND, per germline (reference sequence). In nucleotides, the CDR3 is TGTGCCAGTAGTATAGGGACAGGGGGGGATCAGCCCCAGCATTTT. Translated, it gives CASSIGTGGDQPQHF.

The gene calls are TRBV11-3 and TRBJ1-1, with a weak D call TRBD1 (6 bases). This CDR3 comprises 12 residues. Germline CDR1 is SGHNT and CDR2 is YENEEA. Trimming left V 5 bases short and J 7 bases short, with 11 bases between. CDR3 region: CASSRDIFEAFF. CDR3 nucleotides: TGTGCCAGCAGCCGGGACATCTTTGAAGCTTTCTTT.

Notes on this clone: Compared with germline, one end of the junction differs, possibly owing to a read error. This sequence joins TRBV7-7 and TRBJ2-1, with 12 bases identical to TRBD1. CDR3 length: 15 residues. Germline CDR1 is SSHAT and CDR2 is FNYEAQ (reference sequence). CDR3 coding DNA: TGTGCTAGCAGCTGGGGACAGGGGGCGTACAATGAGCAGTTCTTC. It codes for CASSWGQGAYNEQFF.